This T cell receptor beta chain was identified during a study of blood T cells in healthy people across ages (dated by TCRdb to about 2015). With respect to the entire study: Template switching captured roughly one uniquely barcoded TCR beta cDNA molecule per two T cells in model experiments. Using deep sequencing normalized with unique cDNA molecular identifiers, the study measured how TCR beta repertoire diversity changes with age. Donors were grouped into four age groups: young (average approximately 16 years), middle-aged (under 40), aged (roughly 62) and long-lived (about 82). Two additional independent replicas of 1 million unique cDNA reads from the same blood draw were analyzed for two donors (one aged 18 to 30 and one aged 80 or older).

Library preparation was by 5' RACE. The sequencing machine was an Illumina HiSeq 2500. A second PCR of about 6 to 11 cycles was run with a J-beta primer mix and a sample-barcoded 5' primer. A unique molecular identifier was introduced onto each TCR beta cDNA molecule by a template-switch 5' adaptor carrying 12 random nucleotides. Each sample yielded at least 3 million CDR3-containing paired-end reads. First-strand cDNA synthesis was performed from all RNA using the Mint cDNA synthesis kit, with priming by a TRBC-specific oligonucleotide. All cDNA was treated with uracil-DNA glycosylase and then went through a first 18-cycle PCR with the universal primers M1SS and BC2_uni_R. The paper's data handling went like this. Each sample was normalized by randomly selecting 1 million high-quality reads, each carrying a distinct molecular identifier. Reads with shared molecular identifiers were discarded instead of being binned into consensus sequences. MiTCR, run with a Q25 quality threshold and the strictest error-elimination algorithm, handled CDR3 identification, clonotype clustering and error correction. A nonparametric unseen species model with Euler transformation was used to estimate a lower bound on total TCR beta diversity. The public reads were reprocessed in TCRdb via fastp at Q25 and MiXCR, keeping in-frame beta chains. Each entry merges the rows of one CDR3 protein and shows their most common DNA and genes. It is TCRdb's table, rather than the study itself, that gives the V and J calls and clone size. Across this sample there are 600,000 to 900,000 distinct CDR3 sequences, with 20% to 30% seen only once. The ten top clones hold around 2.9% of the sample.

There are a few counts of this clonotype. Its antigen target is currently unknown. The input lacks base qualities; no much larger clone sits a single base away. Here is what the overall study found, with its caveats: Compared with the aged group, the long-lived group had more naive CD4+ T cells, fewer expanded clones and increased TCR diversity, suggesting age selection. Estimates of total diversity from one million sequenced T cells were regarded as lower bounds and underestimates. Because donor CMV infection status was unknown, age-related changes in expanded clonotypes were potentially confounded. Conclusive comparison of naive and antigen-experienced compartments was prevented by the profiling of bulk unsorted PBMCs. A strong correlation was found between observed TCR beta diversity and the percentage of naive T cells measured by flow cytometry. As age increased, observed TCR beta diversity per million T cells dropped in a roughly linear way, and a significant reduction was already evident by age about 40.

Systemically healthy Caucasian individuals from Russia, around 39 in total and aged roughly 6 to 90 years, were included as donors. Roughly 11 milliliters of peripheral blood were drawn from each donor into EDTA-treated Vacutainer tubes. Ficoll-Paque density-gradient centrifugation was used to isolate PBMCs, with at least 7 million per sample. Total RNA was extracted from PBMCs with Trizol reagent, with at least 6 micrograms obtained per sample. The percentages of naive CD45RAhigh/CD27high T cells were determined by flow cytometry on a PBMC aliquot from every donor. Another study also made use of these data, one on T cells of mothers and their children. As noted in the second study: Nine systemically healthy Caucasian individuals served as donors, namely three mothers together with their six children. cDNA synthesis consumed the entire amount of extracted RNA, loaded at around 1.5 ug RNA in each 15 ul reaction. In the second PCR, the M1S primer introduced both the sample barcodes and 2-4 random nucleotides. More than 9.5 million TCR beta CDR3 reads were obtained from each mother, and roughly 3 million reads were obtained from each child. Thymic selection similarly shapes TCR recombination output in related and unrelated pairs, with minor effect from inherited differences. Normalized repertoire overlap was always found to be slightly, but never significantly, higher in related mother-child pairs than in unrelated mother-child pairs. With a sensitivity of approximately 96 clones per million clonotypes, no persistent microchimeric T cell clones were detected. To look for features that set related mother-child pairs apart from unrelated individuals, the researchers ran deep NGS to compare the TCR beta repertoires of mothers and children. The mean age was about 38 +/- 4 years for the mothers and about 12 +/- 4 years for the children. Libraries were sequenced on Illumina HiSeq 2000 with 100+100 nt paired-end reads after adapter ligation with NEBNext reagents. To prevent cross-contamination, the mother and child libraries were prepared one month apart and sequenced in separate runs. Each donor had between roughly 450,000 and 2,100,000 distinct TCR beta clonotypes identified. Naive TCR beta clonotypes were estimated from low-frequency clonotypes matched to each donor's FACS-determined naive share, without sorting.

Sequencing was done on a sample of blood. This clonotype originated in a boy aged 5-17 years in good health.

The CDR3 corresponds to CSARGQGNMYEQYF. The nucleotide sequence reads as follows: TGCAGTGCTCGGGGACAGGGGAATATGTACGAGCAGTACTTC. The rearranged segments are TRBV20-1 and TRBJ2-7; 10 central bases correspond to TRBD1. The CDR3 contains 14 residues, cysteine and phenylalanine counted. Kept here is only the CDR3 DNA, which spans 42 bases and is read in frame from base 1. Trimming removed 5 bases from V and 4 bases from J; the gene matches leave 8 bases unexplained. Via the germline V gene (reference sequence), CDR1 is DFQATT and CDR2 SNEGSKA.